The 15 T cell receptor beta chains in this list originate from one sample, sequenced in a study of Ad26.COV2.S vaccination and SARS-CoV-2 variants. Stated treatment: 19 received Ad26.COV2.S at low or high dose, single or two shots; 5 received placebo; per-sample allocation not given. The investigators took samples on day 63 after the first vaccine or placebo injection. The repertoire was sequenced with immunoSEQ multiplex PCR; TCRdb's copy has only in-frame clones and lacks some. The table includes 300,000 to 400,000 clones, about 85% detected once. Material: peripheral blood, obtained in a trial of Ad26.COV2.S vaccine versus placebo. The receptors shown here come from a person between 18 and 65 years old who received the Ad26.COV2.S COVID-19 vaccine or a placebo.

The chain employs TRBV6-5 and TRBJ2-1; TRBD2 matches 8 bases. Germline values: CDR1 MNHEY, CDR2 SVGAGI. This CDR3 is built from 14 residues. The V gene end was trimmed by 7 bases and the J gene end by 5 bases; junction bases not matched to a gene: 7. The CDR3 sequence is CASTLRGGNNEQFF. As DNA, the CDR3 is TGTGCCAGCACCCTACGGGGGGGCAACAATGAGCAGTTCTTC.

The chain is built from TRBV4-2 and TRBJ2-3; 9 bases are a match to TRBD2. The V segment lost 4 bases and the J segment 5 bases; nucleotides outside the gene matches: 4. Looked up from germline, CDR1 is LGHNA and CDR2 is YNFKEQ. The CDR3 covers 14 residues. The CDR3 region is CASSRSGGEDTQYF. In nucleotides, the CDR3 is TGTGCCAGCAGCCGTAGCGGGGGAGAAGATACGCAGTATTTT.

This clone was seen a handful of times. V gene TRBV4-1 combines with J gene TRBJ2-2; TRBD1 agrees at 8 bases. J was trimmed by 2 bases and V by 3 bases; bases with no gene match: 8. The length of the CDR3 is 17 residues. The germline V gene encodes CDR1 MGHRA and CDR2 YSYEKL. The CDR3 is CASSQGLRGPNTGELFF. In DNA form, the CDR3 reads TGCGCCAGCAGCCAGGGGCTCAGGGGGCCCAACACCGGGGAGCTGTTTTTT.

Comment on this clone: The junction does not match germline at one end; this may be a read error. In the same sample, other DNA sequences code for this CDR3. The chain recombines TRBV9 with TRBJ2-7; no firm D call. CDR3 length: 13 residues. The germline V gene encodes CDR1 SGDLS and CDR2 YYNGEE. CDR3: CASSVGGSYEQYF. The CDR3 region has the DNA TGTGCCAGCAGCGTAGGAGGTAGCTACGAACAGTACTTC.

This chain connects TRBV7-9 to TRBJ2-2; D is unclear. Germline loops: CDR1 SEHNR, CDR2 FQNEAQ (reference sequence). The CDR3 totals 12 residues. Between the trimmed V and J ends, which lost 5 bases and 7 bases, there was a span of 8 bases. The CDR3 loop is CASSQVHGELFF. The CDR3 coding sequence is TGTGCCAGCAGCCAGGTCCACGGGGAGCTGTTTTTT.

Only one count was recorded for this clone. V gene TRBV6-1 combines with J gene TRBJ2-1, with D hard to call. This CDR3 has 14 amino acids. V was clipped by 1 base and J by 9 bases, with 13 bases between them. Germline V gene data show CDR1 as MNHNS and CDR2 as SASEGT. CDR3 in DNA: TGTGCCAGCAGTGAAGTCCCGCTCCGAGGTGAGCAGTTCTTC. As protein: CASSEVPLRGEQFF.

The rearrangement joins TRBV11-2 to TRBJ2-1, with a tentative D call TRBD2 (5 bases). V was pared by 2 bases and J by 4 bases, with 6 bases between. Germline values: CDR1 SGHAT, CDR2 FQNNGV. The CDR3 totals 13 residues. DNA of the CDR3: TGTGCCAGCAGCTTAAGGGAGTACAATGAGCAGTTCTTC. Amino acids: CASSLREYNEQFF.

The rearrangement joins TRBV7-6 to TRBJ1-2; tentative D call: TRBD1 (5 bases). Trimming removed 1 base at V and 2 bases at J, with 14 bases between. The germline gives CDR1 SGHVS, CDR2 FNYEAQ. The CDR3 spans 16 residues. This CDR3 reads CASSLGGTGKNYGYTF. The CDR3 coding sequence is TGTGCCAGCAGCTTAGGGGGGACCGGGAAAAACTATGGCTACACCTTC. Full variable domain (missing parts from reference TRBV7-6 and TRBJ1-2): GAGVSQSPRYKVTKRGQDVALRCDPISGHVSLYWYRQALGQGPEFLTYFNYEAQQDKSGLPNDRFSAERPEGSISTLTIQRTEQRDSAMYRCASSLGGTGKNYGYTFGSGTRLTVV.

The chain combines TRBV7-2 with TRBJ2-5; 7 nucleotides agree with TRBD1. V shed 0 bases and J 6 bases; nucleotides not matched to a gene: 10. CDR1 and CDR2 (germline): SGHTA, FQGNSA. CDR3 length: 16 amino acids. The CDR3 nucleotides read TGTGCCAGCAGCTTAGCGTGGACAGGAGGTTCAAAGACCCAGTACTTC. Its translation is CASSLAWTGGSKTQYF.

This clone was detected only once. The chain links TRBV5-1 to TRBJ2-3; perhaps D is TRBD1 or TRBD2 (6 bases each). The CDR3 has 16 amino acids. The germline V gene encodes CDR1 SGHRS and CDR2 YFSETQ. With 4 bases removed from V and 2 bases from J, the gap between germline ends came to 17 bases. The CDR3 here is CASSRGQGLPTDTQYF. The CDR3 coding sequence is TGCGCCAGCAGCCGGGGGCAGGGGCTACCCACAGATACGCAGTATTTT.

This clone was found a few times. This chain uses TRBV30 with TRBJ2-2; TRBD1 matches 8 bases. With V trimmed by 4 bases and J by 5 bases, 6 bases remained unmatched. Germline-derived CDR1 and CDR2 are GTSNPN and SVGIG (reference sequence). This CDR3 is built from 14 residues. CDR3: CAWTGGALTGELFF. As DNA, the CDR3 is TGTGCCTGGACAGGGGGCGCGTTGACCGGGGAGCTGTTTTTT. Variable domain in full (rest from reference TRBV30 and TRBJ2-2): SQTIHQWPATLVQPVGSPLSLECTVEGTSNPNLYWYRQAAGRGLQLLFYSVGIGQISSEVPQNLSASRPQDRQFILSSKKLLLSDSGFYLCAWTGGALTGELFFGEGSRLTVL.

This chain joins TRBV24-1 and TRBJ2-2; tentatively, D is TRBD1 or TRBD2 (5 bases each). Trimming took off 10 bases at V and 5 bases at J, with 13 bases between the two ends. From germline, CDR1 is KGHDR and CDR2 SFDVKD. The CDR3 sequence is 13 residues long. CDR3 DNA: TGTGCCACAAGAGGGACCGCAACCGGGGAGCTGTTTTTT. Protein product: CATRGTATGELFF.

The chain joins TRBV5-1 to TRBJ1-1; D is possibly TRBD1 (6 bases). The V gene lost 3 bases and the J gene lost 2 bases, with 17 bases spanning the gap. CDR1 and CDR2 from the germline V gene are SGHRS and YFSETQ. The CDR3 covers 16 residues. DNA for the CDR3: TGCGCCAGCAGCTCGGGAGTGGGGGCGCGAAACACTGAAGCTTTCTTT. Translation: CASSSGVGARNTEAFF.

The chain has TRBV28 and TRBJ1-1; the D is unclear. The V gene lost 7 bases and the J gene lost 1 base, with 16 bases spanning the gap. Germline CDR1 is MDHEN and CDR2 is SYDVKM. The CDR3 consists of 15 residues. This CDR3 reads CASTLEPGRNTEAFF. The CDR3 DNA reads as TGTGCCAGCACCCTGGAACCCGGGCGGAACACTGAAGCTTTCTTT. Complete variable domain (other parts from reference TRBV28 and TRBJ1-1): DVKVTQSSRYLVKRTGEKVFLECVQDMDHENMFWYRQDPGLGLRLIYFSYDVKMKEKGDIPEGYSVSREKKERFSLILESASTNQTSMYLCASTLEPGRNTEAFFGQGTRLTVV.

The CDR3 sequence: CASRKQPQHF. CDR3 sequence (DNA): TGTGCCAGCAGGAAGCAGCCCCAGCATTTT. V and J are TRBV21-1 and TRBJ1-5. TRBV21-1 is deemed a pseudogene. The CDR3 totals 10 residues.